A selection of T cell receptor beta chains follows, all from one sample in a study of blood T cell repertoires in COVID-19. Method: immunoSEQ multiplex PCR; TCRdb's copy keeps in-frame clones and lacks some. The repertoire holds about 160,000 clones, with around 84% as singletons. Input material: peripheral blood. All receptors derive from a man in his 70s with acute or convalescent COVID-19. Both conserved end residues are part of each CDR3. A D gene is named only where the DNA matches it firmly. Clone size is not always given. Where it is, it says once, few, many or a class for expanded clones.

CDR3 length	clone size	J gene	D gene	V gene	CDR3 DNA	CDR3 protein
16	.	TRBJ2-5	TRBD2	TRBV19	TGTGCCAGTAGTATCTATCTTTCGACTAGCATCGAGACCCAGTACTTC	CASSIYLSTSIETQYF
16	.	TRBJ1-6	.	TRBV6-5	TGTGCCAGCAGTTACTCGGTCACAGGGTCTAATTCACCCCTCCACTTT	CASSYSVTGSNSPLHF
12	.	TRBJ2-5	.	TRBV6-6	TGTGCCAGCAGCACCGGAGGGGAGACCCAGTACTTC	CASSTGGETQYF
14	.	TRBJ2-7	.	TRBV7-3	TGTGCCAGCAGCTTAGTCCCCAGCTCCTACGAGCAGTACTTC	CASSLVPSSYEQYF
15	.	TRBJ2-1	.	TRBV27	TGTGCCAGCAGTTTATCGTCAGGGGTCGGCAATGAGCAGTTCTTC	CASSLSSGVGNEQFF
18	.	TRBJ1-1	TRBD1	TRBV18	TGTGCCAGCTCACCACCTTCCAGGGGGCAAGGGGGCGTCACTGAAGCTTTCTTT	CASSPPSRGQGGVTEAFF
15	.	TRBJ1-4	.	TRBV25-1	TGTGCCAGCAGTCCCCACCGAGCGGCTAATGAAAAACTGTTTTTT	CASSPHRAANEKLFF
16	.	TRBJ1-5	TRBD1	TRBV6-6	TGTGCCAGCAGTCCCCACAGGGGGCAAAGCAATCAGCCCCAGCATTTT	CASSPHRGQSNQPQHF
15	few	TRBJ1-1	.	TRBV9	TGTGCCAGCAGCGTAGACCCCTCACAGGGCGCGGAAGCTTTCTTT	CASSVDPSQGAEAFF
13	.	TRBJ2-4	.	TRBV7-2	TGTGCCAGCAGCTTAGTCGCGTCCCGATCCACGTACTTC	CASSLVASRSTYF
14	.	TRBJ1-1	TRBD1	TRBV12-5	TGTGCTAGTGGGTCCGGACAGGGGGACACTGAAGCTTTCTTT	CASGSGQGDTEAFF
15	.	TRBJ1-1	.	TRBV28	TGTGCCAGCAGGGCCCCCAGGATTATGAACACTGAAGCTTTCTTT	CASRAPRIMNTEAFF
16	.	TRBJ1-1	.	TRBV28	TGTGCCAGCAGTTTATCCCCCGTCGGGGGGCAAAGTGAAGCTTTCTTT	CASSLSPVGGQSEAFF
13	.	TRBJ1-5	.	TRBV6-5	TGTGCCAGCACAGGAAATAGCAATCAGCCCCAGCATTTT	CASTGNSNQPQHF
16	.	TRBJ2-5	.	TRBV5-1	TGCGCCAGCAGCCCAGCATCGACAGGACCCTGGGAGACCCAGTACTTC	CASSPASTGPWETQYF
14	.	TRBJ2-7	.	TRBV18	TGTGCCAGCTCACCTACCAGGGTGGCCTACGAGCAGTACTTC	CASSPTRVAYEQYF
20	.	TRBJ1-2	TRBD1	TRBV28	TGTGCCAGCAGTAGCACAGGGGGCGATTACACGCCGATAGGGTACTATGGCTACACCTTC	CASSSTGGDYTPIGYYGYTF
11	.	TRBJ2-2	.	TRBV6-5	TGTGCCAGCAGTACCGAAGCGGAGCTGTTTTTT	CASSTEAELFF
15	.	TRBJ1-4	.	TRBV6-5	TGTGCCAGCAAACCCCCGGGTCCCAGACCCGAAAAACTGTTTTTT	CASKPPGPRPEKLFF
15	.	TRBJ1-1	TRBD1	TRBV28	TGTGCCAGCGGAACTTACAGGGGAAGGAACACTGAAGCTTTCTTT	CASGTYRGRNTEAFF
15	.	TRBJ1-3	.	TRBV9	TGTGCCAGCAGCGTAGCTCCCAGCTCTGGAAACACCATATATTTT	CASSVAPSSGNTIYF
12	few	TRBJ2-7	.	TRBV7-3	TGTGCCAGCAGCGCCCAGGGGGGTGAGCAGTACTTC	CASSAQGGEQYF
15	.	TRBJ2-1	.	TRBV14	TGTGCCAGCAGCCAAGGCGCGCAGGGCCACAATGAGCAGTTCTTC	CASSQGAQGHNEQFF
11	once	TRBJ1-4	TRBD1	TRBV6-5	TGTGCCAGCAAAGGGGGCGGAAAACTGTTTTTT	CASKGGGKLFF
16	.	TRBJ2-5	.	TRBV7-9	TGTGCCAGCAGCGGTGGGTCACAGGGAGGGGTGGAGACCCAGTACTTC	CASSGGSQGGVETQYF
14	.	TRBJ1-4	TRBD1	TRBV28	TGTGCCAGCAGCCGGGACAGCGGGTACGAAAAACTGTTTTTT	CASSRDSGYEKLFF
12	.	TRBJ2-1	TRBD1	TRBV29-1	TGCAGCGCCGGAGACAGGGTCAATGAGCAGTTCTTC	CSAGDRVNEQFF
15	.	TRBJ2-3	TRBD2	TRBV9	TGTGCCAGCAGTGTTGGGCGGGAGGGCCCCGATACGCAGTATTTT	CASSVGREGPDTQYF
17	.	TRBJ2-1	TRBD2	TRBV5-5	TGTGCCAGCAGCTTACCTAAAGCTAGCGGGGTTTACAATGAGCAGTTCTTC	CASSLPKASGVYNEQFF
13	.	TRBJ2-3	.	TRBV2	TGTGCCAGCACGACTGGTTTGGCAGATACGCAGTATTTT	CASTTGLADTQYF
15	.	TRBJ1-1	.	TRBV6-5	TGTGCCAGCAGCCCCCGGGGGGGCTTGAACACTGAAGCTTTCTTT	CASSPRGGLNTEAFF
17	.	TRBJ2-7	.	TRBV10-3	TGTGCCACCAGACAAGCGAGGCGTGGGAGCTCCACCTACGAGCAGTACTTC	CATRQARRGSSTYEQYF
18	.	TRBJ1-6	TRBD1	TRBV7-2	TGTGCCAGCAGGGAGGAATTCAGACCGGGACAGCTAAGGGAACCCCTCCACTTT	CASREEFRPGQLREPLHF
12	.	TRBJ2-5	.	TRBV27	TGTGCCAGCGGGCGCGGTCAGGGGACCCAGTACTTC	CASGRGQGTQYF
15	.	TRBJ1-2	.	TRBV19	TGTGCCAGTAGTCCCGGGGCAGGGGAGCTCTATGGCTACACCTTC	CASSPGAGELYGYTF
18	.	TRBJ2-7	.	TRBV21-1	TGTGCCAGCCTAAAGCCAGGGGTTGAGACAGGGGGCTCCTACGAGCAGTACTTC	CASLKPGVETGGSYEQYF
16	.	TRBJ2-2	TRBD1	TRBV19	TGTGCCAGTAGCGGACAGGGTTTAGTGAACACCGGGGAGCTGTTTTTT	CASSGQGLVNTGELFF
12	.	TRBJ2-1	.	TRBV7-9	TGTGCCAGCGGGCCCGGGACATTCGTGCAGTTCTTC	CASGPGTFVQFF
15	few	TRBJ1-3	TRBD1	TRBV6-6	TGTGCCAGCAGTTACCAGCCGGGACAGGAGAACACCATATATTTT	CASSYQPGQENTIYF